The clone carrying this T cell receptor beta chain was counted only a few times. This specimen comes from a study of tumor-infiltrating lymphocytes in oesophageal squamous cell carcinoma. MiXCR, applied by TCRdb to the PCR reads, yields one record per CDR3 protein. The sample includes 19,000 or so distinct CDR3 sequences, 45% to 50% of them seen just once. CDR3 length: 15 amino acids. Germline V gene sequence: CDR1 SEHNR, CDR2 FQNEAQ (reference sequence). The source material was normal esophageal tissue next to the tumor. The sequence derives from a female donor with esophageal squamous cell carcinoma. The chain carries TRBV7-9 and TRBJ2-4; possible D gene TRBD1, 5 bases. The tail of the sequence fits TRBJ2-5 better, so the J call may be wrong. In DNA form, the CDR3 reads TGTGCCAGCAGCGAAAAGGGGCGGACGGGAGAGACCCAGTACTTC. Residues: CASSEKGRTGETQYF.